This T cell receptor (beta chain) was documented in a study of blood T cells in healthy people across ages. Findings and caveats of the study: Naive CD4+ cells and diversity were both higher in long-lived donors than in aged donors. Across the age range, TCR beta diversity per million T cells fell in a roughly linear way. Because donor CMV status was unknown, expanded clonotype changes were possibly confounded.

Researchers collected about 10 milliliters of peripheral blood from every single donor. In regard to this clonotype: Its antigen is not known. Its ends do not fully match the called genes, so a read error is possible.

It was with a sample-barcoded 5' primer and a J-beta primer mix that a second PCR of about 7 to 12 cycles was run. TCRdb passed the 5' RACE reads through MiXCR, listing each CDR3 protein once. The sample consists of under 1,000,000 distinct CDR3 sequences, 30% to 45% of them appearing once. The germline V gene encodes CDR1 DFQATT and CDR2 SNEGSKA (reference sequence). CDR3 size: 15 residues. The TCR sequence derives from a young man in good health. The gene calls are TRBV20-1 and TRBJ2-2; possible D gene TRBD2, 6 bases. Sequencing input: blood. CDR3 loop: CSAQLAGSNTGGLFF. DNA of the CDR3: TGCAGTGCCCAACTGGCAGGCTCGAACACCGGGGGGCTGTTTTTT.